These 2 T cell receptor beta chains were sequenced from one sample in a study of identical twins. TCRdb reanalysed the 5' RACE reads using MiXCR and keeps one entry per CDR3 protein. Among approximately 1.8 million distinct CDR3 sequences listed, 25% to 35% were seen once. The specimen sequenced was cord blood. The receptors were gathered from a newborn girl in good health.

This clonotype has a handful of counts. V gene TRBV28 combines with J gene TRBJ1-2; 11 bases are a match to TRBD1. The germline CDR1 and CDR2 sequences are MDHEN and SYDVKM. Unmatched junction bases numbered 5, after V lost 7 bases and J lost 4 bases. This CDR3 region has 14 residues. CDR3 coding DNA: TGTGCCAGCAACGGACAGGGGGCCTTCTATGGCTACACCTTC. This sequence encodes CASNGQGAFYGYTF.

This chain uses TRBV24-1 with TRBJ2-5; a weak D match, TRBD1 (6 bases). CDR1 is KGHDR and CDR2 is SFDVKD in the germline V gene. This CDR3 region has 16 residues. Trimming pared 0 bases from V and 2 bases from J, leaving 12 bases between. The CDR3 DNA sequence: TGTGCCACCAGTGATTTGAACAGGGTGGATCAAGAGACCCAGTACTTC. It codes for CATSDLNRVDQETQYF.